These 3 T cell receptor beta chains were sequenced from one sample in a study of control samples from healthy donors and cancer patients. Profiling relied on immunoSEQ multiplex PCR, and the TCRdb table lists in-frame clones only, not all of them. The sample lists some 120,000 clones, over 75% seen once, with more than 6.5% in the top ten. Source material: blood. These receptors all come from a man aged 40-50 years in good health.

This clone was seen only a few times. The genes are TRBV5-1 and TRBJ1-1; 8 bases are shared with TRBD1. The germline CDR1 and CDR2 sequences are SGHRS and YFSETQ. With V trimmed by 0 bases and J by 1 base, 11 bases remained unmatched. The CDR3 runs to 18 residues. The CDR3 sequence is CASSLGLKQGGWNTEAFF. In DNA form, the CDR3 reads TGCGCCAGCAGCTTGGGTCTTAAACAGGGGGGCTGGAACACTGAAGCTTTCTTT.

The V call is TRBV7-7, the J call TRBJ2-5; 10 nucleotides agree with TRBD1. The germline V gene encodes CDR1 SSHAT and CDR2 FNYEAQ (reference sequence). J was trimmed by 1 base and V by 4 bases; bases with no gene match: 3. The CDR3 totals 15 residues. Here the CDR3 DNA reads TGTGCCAGCAGCTCGGACAGGGGGTCCCAAGAGACCCAGTACTTC. This sequence encodes CASSSDRGSQETQYF.

The V and J genes are TRBV10-1 and TRBJ2-2; unclear D gene. Germline V gene data show CDR1 as WNHNN and CDR2 as SYGVQD (reference sequence). Trimming removed 5 bases at V and 0 bases at J, with 10 bases between. The CDR3 is 15 residues long. The CDR3 sequence is CASSRNLANTGELFF. The CDR3 region has the DNA TGCGCCAGCAGTAGGAATTTGGCGAACACCGGGGAGCTGTTTTTT.